This T cell receptor (beta chain) was identified in a study of beta chain features in type 1 diabetes. Study outcomes and limitations: Shortening of TCRB CDR3s, moderate but significant, appeared in all four CD4+ subsets of Type 1 diabetes patients.

The CDR3 runs to 13 residues. V shed 3 bases and J shed 1 base, with 7 bases lying between them. Germline V CDR1 and CDR2: SEHNR, FQNEAQ (reference sequence). What was sequenced were expressed TCRB transcripts, since all of the isolated RNA had been reverse transcribed. Method: immunoSEQ multiplex PCR; TCRdb's copy keeps in-frame clones and lacks some. This table has hundreds of thousands of clones, around 15% appearing once. Remarks on this clone: Its cognate antigen is unknown. Other DNA sequences in the same sample also yield this CDR3.

This sequence originates from a man between 18 and 29 years old with type 1 diabetes. The genes are TRBV7-9 and TRBJ2-7; D is possibly TRBD2 (6 bases). Sequencing input: naive CD4+ T cells from blood. The CDR3 nucleotides read TGTGCCAGCAGCTTTGGAGGGTCCTACGAGCAGTACTTC. Amino acids: CASSFGGSYEQYF.